Listed below are T cell receptor beta chains from one sample, sequenced in a study of early T cells in non-severe SARS-CoV-2 infection. Using its own MiXCR run on the 5' RACE reads, TCRdb lists one record per CDR3 protein. The table has tens of thousands of distinct CDR3 sequences, less than 6.5% seen once. The sample consisted of whole blood, taken at baseline. The receptors were gathered from an adult who was a healthcare worker with PCR-confirmed SARS-CoV-2 infection or an uninfected control (not recorded which). CDR3s include the opening cysteine and the closing phenylalanine or tryptophan. D genes are given only for firm matches. Clone sizes are given selectively: once, few, many, or a class where the clone is expanded.

V gene	J gene	D gene	clone size	CDR3 protein	CDR3 DNA
TRBV12-3/TRBV12-4	TRBJ1-5	.	many	CASSTRQENQPQHF	TGTGCCAGCAGTACCCGACAGGAAAATCAGCCCCAGCATTTT
TRBV7-9	TRBJ2-1	.	few	CASSPRGNSYNEQFF	TGTGCCAGCAGCCCCAGGGGAAACTCCTACAATGAGCAGTTCTTC
TRBV7-2	TRBJ2-3	TRBD2	many	CASSLVASGTSTDTQYF	TGTGCCAGCAGCTTAGTAGCTAGCGGGACTAGCACAGATACGCAGTATTTT
TRBV19	TRBJ1-1	TRBD1	.	CASSNPSAGTEFMNTEAFF	TGTGCCAGTAGTAACCCCTCGGCCGGGACAGAATTCATGAACACTGAAGCTTTCTTT
TRBV6-5	TRBJ1-3	TRBD1	few	CASSYSDRGSGNTIYF	TGTGCCAGCAGTTACTCCGACAGGGGGTCTGGAAACACCATATATTTT
TRBV20-1	TRBJ2-1	.	many	CSARDWGRGPDSYNEQFF	TGCAGTGCTAGAGATTGGGGCCGAGGGCCGGACTCCTACAATGAGCAGTTCTTC
TRBV19	TRBJ2-1	.	few	CASSTDSYNEQFF	TGTGCCAGTAGCACGGACAGTTACAATGAGCAGTTCTTC
TRBV24-1	TRBJ2-1	.	many	CATSDLSVWGNEQFF	TGTGCCACCAGTGATTTAAGTGTATGGGGTAATGAGCAGTTCTTC
TRBV7-9	TRBJ2-7	TRBD1	.	CASSFGQAYEQYF	TGTGCCAGCAGCTTTGGACAGGCCTACGAGCAGTACTTC
TRBV2	TRBJ2-5	TRBD1	.	CASSMGTVGNQETQYF	TGTGCCAGCAGCATGGGGACAGTAGGTAACCAAGAGACCCAGTACTTC
TRBV5-4	TRBJ2-7	.	many	CASSYGAGDSYEQYF	TGTGCCAGCAGCTATGGAGCAGGGGACTCCTACGAGCAGTACTTC
TRBV7-9	TRBJ2-5	.	many	CASSSQAWRETQYF	TGTGCCAGCAGCTCCCAGGCTTGGCGAGAGACCCAGTACTTC
TRBV7-2	TRBJ1-4	.	once	CASSLTGTSLGEKLFF	TGTGCCAGCAGCTTAACGGGGACCAGCCTCGGGGAAAAACTGTTTTTT
TRBV25-1	TRBJ1-2	.	many	CASSEWSGMEDRYGYTF	TGTGCCAGCAGTGAATGGTCGGGTATGGAAGATCGGTATGGCTACACCTTC
TRBV4-1	TRBJ2-5	.	many	CASSQGASLQETQYF	TGCGCCAGCAGCCAGGGTGCTAGCCTCCAAGAGACCCAGTACTTC
TRBV5-1	TRBJ2-4	TRBD2	many	CASSLAVAGGTLNIQYF	TGCGCCAGCAGCTTGGCCGTAGCGGGAGGCACCTTAAACATTCAGTACTTC
TRBV7-3	TRBJ1-1	.	few	CASSLGSANTEAFF	TGTGCCAGCAGCTTGGGGAGTGCGAACACTGAAGCTTTCTTT
TRBV7-9	TRBJ1-2	TRBD1	.	CASIQRTGDYGYTF	TGTGCCAGCATCCAACGGACAGGGGATTATGGCTACACCTTC
TRBV7-3	TRBJ2-2	TRBD2	many	CASSDGLAGGTGELFF	TGTGCCAGCAGCGACGGACTAGCGGGAGGAACCGGGGAGCTGTTTTTT
TRBV29-1	TRBJ2-1	TRBD1	few	CSGLPGQGNHEQFF	TGCAGCGGACTACCGGGACAGGGGAATCATGAGCAGTTCTTC
TRBV7-6	TRBJ2-1	.	many	CASSLVSGHNYNEQFF	TGTGCCAGCAGCTTAGTTAGCGGCCATAACTACAATGAGCAGTTCTTC
TRBV11-3	TRBJ2-3	.	medium-sized	CASSLDGLSGDTQYF	TGTGCCAGCAGCTTAGATGGTCTCTCGGGGGATACGCAGTATTTT
TRBV7-2	TRBJ2-2	TRBD1	many	CASGTGQGGDTGELFF	TGTGCCAGCGGAACCGGACAGGGTGGCGACACCGGGGAGCTGTTTTTT
TRBV7-9	TRBJ1-1	TRBD1	many	CASSLFQGAGEAFF	TGTGCCAGCAGCTTGTTCCAGGGGGCTGGTGAAGCTTTCTTT
TRBV11-3	TRBJ2-1	.	many	CASSFGRSSYNEQFF	TGTGCCAGCAGCTTCGGCAGAAGCTCCTACAATGAGCAGTTCTTC
TRBV19	TRBJ2-7	.	few	CASSEQGYEQYF	TGTGCCAGTAGTGAACAGGGCTACGAGCAGTACTTC
TRBV28	TRBJ2-3	TRBD2	many	CASSPLGLAGYTDTQYF	TGTGCCAGCAGTCCCCTAGGACTAGCGGGATACACAGATACGCAGTATTTT
TRBV27	TRBJ2-1	.	many	CASSLAVGHEQFF	TGTGCCAGCAGTTTAGCCGTAGGTCATGAGCAGTTCTTC
TRBV11-2	TRBJ1-2	.	few	CASSFGQLGVNYGYTF	TGTGCCAGCAGCTTCGGACAGCTCGGGGTTAACTATGGCTACACCTTC
TRBV19	TRBJ2-1	TRBD2	many	CASSSLAGGSYNEQFF	TGTGCCAGTAGTTCCTTAGCGGGCGGGTCCTACAATGAGCAGTTCTTC
TRBV12-3/TRBV12-4	TRBJ2-3	.	many	CASIMERLSTDTQYF	TGTGCCAGCATCATGGAGCGTTTGAGCACAGATACGCAGTATTTT
TRBV29-1	TRBJ1-1	.	few	CSAQVATEAFF	TGCAGCGCCCAGGTTGCCACTGAAGCTTTCTTT
TRBV6-5	TRBJ1-3	.	many	CASSYSMRGGSGNTIYF	TGTGCCAGCAGTTACTCTATGAGGGGGGGCTCTGGAAACACCATATATTTT
TRBV5-4	TRBJ2-7	.	many	CASSLYRFYEQYF	TGTGCCAGCTCCCTTTACCGGTTCTACGAGCAGTACTTC
TRBV11-3	TRBJ2-5	TRBD1	many	CASSRGQLLQETQYF	TGTGCCAGCAGTCGGGGACAGCTACTACAAGAGACCCAGTACTTC
TRBV18	TRBJ2-2	.	many	CASSPPPLRRTNTGELFF	TGTGCCAGCTCACCACCGCCTCTGAGGCGGACGAACACCGGGGAGCTGTTTTTT
TRBV27	TRBJ1-5	.	many	CASSKRASQPQHF	TGTGCCAGCTCGAAGAGGGCCAGTCAGCCCCAGCATTTT
TRBV7-2	TRBJ2-3	.	.	CASSLVRAQYF	TGTGCCAGCAGCTTAGTGCGGGCGCAGTATTTT
TRBV7-8	TRBJ2-1	.	many	CASSLYGVNEQFF	TGTGCCAGCAGCTTATATGGGGTCAATGAGCAGTTCTTC
TRBV29-1	TRBJ2-5	.	.	CSVELRAMTQYF	TGCAGCGTTGAATTACGGGCCATGACCCAGTACTTC
TRBV4-1	TRBJ2-3	TRBD2	many	CASSQRGLAGTTDTQYF	TGCGCCAGCAGCCAAAGGGGGCTAGCGGGGACCACAGATACGCAGTATTTT
TRBV6-5	TRBJ2-1	.	many	CASSYAGFSYNEQFF	TGTGCCAGCAGTTACGCGGGCTTCTCCTACAATGAGCAGTTCTTC
TRBV5-1	TRBJ2-7	.	many	CASSFGTTSYEQYF	TGCGCCAGCAGCTTCGGGACAACCTCCTACGAGCAGTACTTC
TRBV7-8	TRBJ2-3	TRBD2	few	CASSWTGGPVTDTQYF	TGTGCCAGCAGCTGGACGGGAGGGCCAGTTACAGATACGCAGTATTTT
TRBV7-9	TRBJ2-1	.	many	CASRYTGNPSDEQFF	TGTGCCAGCAGATACACCGGGAACCCATCCGATGAGCAGTTCTTC
TRBV5-6	TRBJ1-4	.	.	CASSLLGVDEKLFF	TGTGCCAGCAGCTTGTTAGGGGTGGACGAAAAACTGTTTTTT
TRBV7-3	TRBJ2-2	TRBD1	few	CASSSGQLATGELFF	TGTGCCAGCAGCTCGGGACAGCTTGCGACCGGGGAGCTGTTTTTT
TRBV18	TRBJ1-2	.	many	CASSPQEESGYTF	TGTGCCAGCTCACCACAAGAGGAATCTGGCTACACCTTC
TRBV2	TRBJ2-1	TRBD2	few	CATTRLAGVYNEQFF	TGTGCCACCACAAGACTAGCGGGAGTCTACAATGAGCAGTTCTTC
TRBV5-4	TRBJ2-1	TRBD2	many	CASSLGASGTYNEQFF	TGTGCCAGCAGCTTGGGGGCTAGCGGGACATACAATGAGCAGTTCTTC
TRBV24-1	TRBJ2-2	.	few	CATSDLRLGRTGELFF	TGTGCCACCAGTGATTTGCGGCTTGGTAGGACCGGGGAGCTGTTTTTT
TRBV18	TRBJ1-1	.	many	CASSTSGNTEAFF	TGTGCCAGCTCAACTTCAGGGAACACTGAAGCTTTCTTT